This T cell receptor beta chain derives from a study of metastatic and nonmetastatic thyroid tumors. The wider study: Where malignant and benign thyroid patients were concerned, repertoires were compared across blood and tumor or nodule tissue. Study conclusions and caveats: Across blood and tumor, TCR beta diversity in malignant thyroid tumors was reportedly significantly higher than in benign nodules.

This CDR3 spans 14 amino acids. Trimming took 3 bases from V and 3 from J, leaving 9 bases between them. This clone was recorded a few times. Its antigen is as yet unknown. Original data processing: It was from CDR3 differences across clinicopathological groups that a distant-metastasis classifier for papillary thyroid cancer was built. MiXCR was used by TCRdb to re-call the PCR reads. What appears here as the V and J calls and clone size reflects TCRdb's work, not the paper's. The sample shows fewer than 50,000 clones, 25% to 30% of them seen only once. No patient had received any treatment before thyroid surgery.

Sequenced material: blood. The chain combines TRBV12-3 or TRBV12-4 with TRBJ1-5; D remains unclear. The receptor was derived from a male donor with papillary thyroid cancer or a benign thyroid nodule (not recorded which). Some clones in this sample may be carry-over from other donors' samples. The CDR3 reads CASSLGLDNQPQHF. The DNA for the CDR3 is TGTGCCAGCAGTTTGGGATTGGACAATCAGCCCCAGCATTTT.